A single T cell receptor beta chain is shown here with its context. The data stem from a study of T cell changes during pregnancy in multiple sclerosis. The data were produced by immunoSEQ multiplex PCR, yet TCRdb's version contains in-frame clones alone and is incomplete. The table includes about 89,000 clones, approximately 94% detected once. This clonotype originated in a female donor with multiple sclerosis, enrolled in a pregnancy study. The sequences come from peripheral blood, collected in the third trimester of pregnancy.

The CDR3 spells CAISGAGTSGINEQYF. The CDR3 nucleotides are TGTGCCATCAGTGGAGCCGGGACTAGCGGGATCAACGAGCAGTACTTC. The rearrangement uses TRBV10-3 and TRBJ2-7, with 13 bases lining up with TRBD2. Germline V gene data show CDR1 as ENHRY and CDR2 as SYGVKD. The CDR3 consists of 16 residues. Trimming cost V 4 bases and J 5 bases; bases outside gene matches: 8.